Following are 4 T cell receptor beta chains from one sample sequenced in a study of blood T cell repertoires in COVID-19. Generated by immunoSEQ multiplex PCR, the TCRdb table keeps only in-frame clones and is missing some. The table includes about 120,000 clones, more than 75% detected once. The material sequenced was peripheral blood. The receptor set was obtained from a woman between 50 and 59 years old with acute or convalescent COVID-19.

The chain combines TRBV5-4 with TRBJ2-1, with 11 nucleotides matching TRBD2. Germline-derived CDR1 and CDR2 are SGHNT and YYREEE (reference sequence). The V and J ends lost 1 base and 0 bases, in that order; junction bases with no gene match: 9. The CDR3 length is 19 residues. CDR3 residues: CASSLSLAGVGGSYNEQFF. The CDR3 DNA follows: TGTGCCAGCAGCTTGTCACTAGCGGGAGTAGGGGGCTCCTACAATGAGCAGTTCTTC.

This clone appeared a single time. The rearrangement joins TRBV7-7 to TRBJ1-6; 7 bases fit TRBD1. The ends lost 3 bases at V and 3 bases at J; junction bases unmatched: 8. CDR3 length: 17 residues. Germline V gives CDR1 SSHAT, CDR2 FNYEAQ (reference sequence). The CDR3 here is CASSLGTGTVYNSPLHF. The CDR3 DNA reads TGTGCCAGCAGCTTGGGAACCGGGACAGTCTATAATTCACCCCTCCACTTT. The entire variable domain, with the rest obtained from reference TRBV7-7 and TRBJ1-6, is as follows: GAGVSQSPRYKVTKRGQDVTLRCDPISSHATLYWYQQALGQGPEFLTYFNYEAQPDKSGLPSDRFSAERPEGSISTLTIQRTEQRDSAMYRCASSLGTGTVYNSPLHFGNGTRLTVT.

The genes are TRBV7-9 and TRBJ1-1; D gene unclear. This CDR3 has 13 residues. The V gene lost 3 bases and the J gene lost 0 bases, with 5 bases spanning the gap. Germline CDR1 and CDR2: SEHNR and FQNEAQ (reference sequence). The CDR3 DNA reads TGTGCCAGCAGCTTTTCAGTGAACACTGAAGCTTTCTTT. This encodes CASSFSVNTEAFF.

The rearrangement uses TRBV11-2 and TRBJ1-5; TRBD1 might be the D (5 bases). CDR3 size: 15 residues. CDR1 is SGHAT and CDR2 is FQNNGV in the germline V gene. V was pared by 5 bases and J by 0 bases, with 11 bases between. The CDR3 spells CASSQGANSNQPQHF. The CDR3 DNA is TGTGCCAGCAGCCAAGGGGCCAATAGCAATCAGCCCCAGCATTTT.